This T cell receptor beta chain was identified in a study of Graves' ophthalmopathy and Graves' hyperthyroidism. Study in general: Before any treatment was given, at initial diagnosis, peripheral blood was collected.

Amplification of TCR beta CDR3 regions used RNA transcripts. The first round was an RT-PCR with HTBI primers, and the second round was a multiplex PCR. One entry per CDR3 protein results from TCRdb running MiXCR on the multiplex PCR reads. Seen here are just over 400,000 distinct CDR3 sequences, 20% to 25% observed once, and the top ten hold more than 2.5%. The CDR3 has 13 amino acids. Looked up from germline, CDR1 is SGHAT and CDR2 is FQNNGV. The ends were cut back, 6 bases at V and 1 base at J, with 10 bases in the middle. V is TRBV11-2 and J is TRBJ2-7; perhaps TRBD1 as D (6 bases). Sequenced material: peripheral blood. The source of this sequence is a woman aged 18-29 years with stable Graves' hyperthyroidism. The CDR3, as DNA: TGTGCCAGCAGGGAGACAGGTTCCTACGAGCAGTACTTC. Translation gives CASRETGSYEQYF.